This entry concerns a single T cell receptor beta chain. Its antigen is not known. Produced via immunoSEQ multiplex PCR; TCRdb's table is partial and in-frame only. Of 60,000 to 65,000 clones listed, around three quarters are singletons. Antigen-specific CD4+ T cells expanded by the ViraFEST assay with viral peptide pools were then sequenced. After roughly 11 days in culture, the CD4+ T cells were isolated. According to the study, vaccine recipients showed no prior SARS-CoV-2 infection and negative nucleocapsid antibodies. The culture medium for 2 million or so PBMC per well included 9.5 to 10 IU/ml IL-2 and 8.5 to 10 ug/ml peptides. It was on days 3 and 7 that half the medium was replaced with IL-2 medium. These data originate in a study of vaccination effects on CD4 cells after COVID-19. This receptor was identified in a human donor who received a COVID-19 vaccine. The sample was CD4+ T cells from PBMCs cultured with HCoV-OC43 spike peptides, taken before COVID-19 vaccination. Subset given: HCoV-OC43 spike overlapping peptide pool stimulation.

The CDR3: CASSVGGSPNTGELFF. The CDR3 coding sequence is TGTGCCAGCAGCGTCGGAGGGAGCCCTAACACCGGGGAGCTGTTTTTT. This chain links TRBV5-6 with TRBJ2-2; the D gene is possibly TRBD2 (6 bases). This CDR3 is 16 amino acids long. The V end was cut by 4 bases, the J end by 2 bases, with 15 bases between. Germline loops: CDR1 SGHDT, CDR2 YYEEEE.